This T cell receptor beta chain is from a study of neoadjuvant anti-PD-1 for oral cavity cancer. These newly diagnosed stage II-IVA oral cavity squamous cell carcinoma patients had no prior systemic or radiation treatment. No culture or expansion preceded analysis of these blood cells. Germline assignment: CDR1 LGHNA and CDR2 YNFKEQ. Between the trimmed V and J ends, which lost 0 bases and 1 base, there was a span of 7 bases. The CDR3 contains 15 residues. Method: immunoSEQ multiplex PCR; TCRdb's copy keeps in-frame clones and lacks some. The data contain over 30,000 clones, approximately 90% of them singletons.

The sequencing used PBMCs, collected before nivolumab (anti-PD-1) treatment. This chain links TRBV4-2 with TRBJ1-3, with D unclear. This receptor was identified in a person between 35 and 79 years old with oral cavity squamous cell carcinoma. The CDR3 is CASSQDSSSGNTIYF. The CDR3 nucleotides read TGTGCCAGCAGCCAAGATTCTAGTTCTGGAAACACCATATATTTT.